This paragraph covers one T cell receptor (beta chain) sequence. Sequencing used immunoSEQ multiplex PCR; TCRdb keeps in-frame clones, though not all of them. Among approximately 290,000 clones listed, approximately 93% were seen once. This CDR3 has 12 amino acids. Trimming stripped 4 bases from V and 0 bases from J, with 5 bases between. Germline CDR1 is SGHDT and CDR2 is YYEEEE. This sample is drawn from a study of blood T cell repertoires in COVID-19. This TCR came from a woman in her twenties or thirties with COVID-19, enrolled during active disease. The source material was peripheral blood. This rearrangement joins TRBV5-6 to TRBJ2-7, with D perhaps TRBD2 (5 bases). The CDR3 region has the DNA TGTGCCAGCAGCGGGAGCTCCTACGAGCAGTACTTC. This encodes CASSGSSYEQYF. The complete variable domain, with remaining parts taken from reference TRBV5-6 and TRBJ2-7, reads DAGVTQSPTHLIKTRGQQVTLRCSPKSGHDTVSWYQQALGQGPQFIFQYYEEEERQRGNFPDRFSGHQFPNYSSELNVNALLLGDSALYLCASSGSSYEQYFGPGTRLTVT.